The 7 T cell receptor beta chains listed next were all sequenced from one sample in a study of T-cell reconstitution after alpha-beta-depleted transplantation in children (dated by TCRdb to 2016 to 2017). Read against the paper, the sample's treatment or condition label means: allogeneic hematopoietic cell transplantation with graft depleted of TCRalphabeta T cells and CD19 B cells. The library was built by means of PCR. For sequencing, an Illumina HiSeq 2500 was employed. Molecular barcoding was employed in the preparation of TCR libraries, with unique molecular identifiers being used to normalize TCRbeta repertoire quantification. TCRdb handled the public reads itself, with Q25 trimming in fastp and clone calling in MiXCR, and kept productive beta chains. Rows matching on CDR3 protein sequence are summarized as one entry with the most common DNA and genes. The sample includes about 17,000 distinct CDR3 sequences, with around 5.8% observed a single time. Clones ranked in the top ten supply 6.9% of the sample.

The sample in question was PBMCs, obtained before TCRalphabeta/CD19-depleted stem cell transplant. The origin of the receptors is a boy aged 5-17 years with acute lymphoblastic leukemia, due to receive a stem cell transplant.

This clonotype was seen repeatedly, ten times or more. At one end, the junction sequence differs from germline, possibly due to a read error. The CDR3 here is CASSIEGTGSYGYTF. CDR3 bases: TGTGCCAGCAGCATAGAAGGGACAGGGTCTTACGGCTACACCTTC. This rearrangement joins TRBV11-2 to TRBJ1-2; 9 bases are a match to TRBD1. Germline V CDR1 and CDR2: SGHAT, FQNNGV. CDR3 size: 15 residues.

This clonotype is deemed medium-sized. The chain uses TRBV18 and TRBJ2-1; possibly TRBD2 for D (5 bases). The CDR3 totals 16 residues. The germline gives CDR1 KGHSH, CDR2 LQKENI. Trimming shortened V by 1 base and J by 0 bases, and 10 bases separated the two germline ends. CDR3 sequence (DNA): TGTGCCAGCTCACCACGTGTCGCGGGCTCCTACAATGAGCAGTTCTTC. Translation: CASSPRVAGSYNEQFF.

In its sample, this clonotype was seen many times. V is TRBV20-1 and J is TRBJ1-2, with unresolved D. V was trimmed by 3 bases and J by 8 bases, leaving 7 bases between them. There are 10 residues in the CDR3. Germline values: CDR1 DFQATT, CDR2 SNEGSKA (reference sequence). CDR3 DNA: TGCAGTGCTAGCACAGCCGGCTACACCTTC. Residues: CSASTAGYTF.

This clonotype showed up many times. The J gene is TRBJ1-2, the V gene TRBV20-1; TRBD1 is a possible D gene (6 bases). Germline-derived CDR1 and CDR2 are DFQATT and SNEGSKA (reference sequence). The germline V and J ends were trimmed by 6 bases and 4 bases, with 21 bases remaining between them. The CDR3 extends over 15 amino acids. The CDR3 loop reads CSAKNHRDKLYGYTF. The CDR3 nucleotides are TGCAGTGCAAAAAACCACCGGGACAAACTCTATGGCTACACCTTC.

This clonotype came up many times. The chain has TRBV6-5 and TRBJ2-7, with 13 positions matching TRBD2. J was trimmed by 6 bases and V by 4 bases; bases with no gene match: 18. Germline V lookup: CDR1 MNHEY, CDR2 SVGAGI. This CDR3 has 19 residues. CDR3 loop: CASSSYSPTTSGRASEQYF. The CDR3, as DNA: TGTGCCAGCAGTTCCTATAGTCCCACTACTAGCGGGAGGGCCTCCGAGCAGTACTTC.

This clonotype appeared many times. This chain links TRBV2 with TRBJ2-1, with D possibly being TRBD1 (5 bases). The germline gives CDR1 SNHLY, CDR2 FYNNEI. The V end was cut by 6 bases, the J end by 4 bases, with 7 bases between. The length of the CDR3 is 12 residues. The CDR3 DNA is TGTGCCAGCAGAGGGGATTACAATGAGCAGTTCTTC. Its protein is CASRGDYNEQFF.

This clonotype appeared a few times. The V and J genes are TRBV7-9 and TRBJ2-3, with 12 bases identical to TRBD2. The germline CDR1 and CDR2 sequences are SEHNR and FQNEAQ (reference sequence). The CDR3 spans 17 residues. J lost 3 bases, V lost 5 bases, and 9 bases had no gene match. CDR3 sequence reads: CASSPGLAGPKTDTQYF. Written as DNA, the CDR3 is TGTGCCAGCAGCCCTGGACTAGCGGGGCCTAAGACAGATACGCAGTATTTT.